A single sample gave rise to the 19 T cell receptor beta chains below, sequenced in a study of read filtering for tumor transcriptome and immune sequencing. Molecular barcoded adaptors covering alpha/delta and beta/gamma chains were used on approximately 440 ng RNA. Each CDR3 protein gets one entry after TCRdb re-called the reads with MiXCR. The repertoire holds approximately 61,000 distinct CDR3 sequences, with nearly 20% as singletons. Sequencing was carried out using a population of CD138-negative cells sorted from bone marrow. These receptors originate from a donor aged 40 or older with multiple myeloma.

Turning to this clonotype: Given a much more abundant clone one base away, this may be a read error. The CDR3 does not end in the conserved phenylalanine or tryptophan, so this is likely a read error. The V and J genes are TRBV20-1 and TRBJ2-3, with TRBD1 as a possible D gene (6 bases). Trimming removed 2 bases from V and 5 bases from J, with 20 bases in between. Germline CDR1 reads DFQATT; CDR2 reads SNEGSKA (reference sequence). This CDR3 spans 16 amino acids. The chain's CDR3 is CSARNPSWGPKDTQYL. Here the CDR3 DNA reads TGCAGTGCTAGAAATCCATCGTGGGGGCCCAAAGATACGCAGTATCTT.

At least ten counts were recorded for this clonotype. The V call is TRBV6-2 or TRBV6-3, the J call TRBJ2-1, with TRBD2 matching 14 bases. The CDR3 extends over 16 amino acids. J lost 10 bases, V lost 4 bases, and 9 bases had no gene match. Per germline, CDR1 MNHEY and CDR2 SVGEGT. CDR3 coding DNA: TGTGCCAGCAGTTTCCCCGGACTAGCGGGAGGAAGAGAGCAGTTCTTC. Its translation is CASSFPGLAGGREQFF.

This clonotype has ten or more counts. This sequence joins TRBV29-1 and TRBJ1-3; D is undetermined. V was cut by 0 bases and J by 4 bases, with 4 bases left in between. Germline CDR1 reads SQVTM; CDR2 reads ANQGSEA. This CDR3 is 12 amino acids long. The CDR3 sequence is CSVEEQGNTIYF. The CDR3 coding sequence is TGCAGCGTTGAAGAACAGGGAAACACCATATATTTT.

Of note for this clonotype: One base away lies a much larger clone, so this may be a sequencing read error. V and J are TRBV12-3 or TRBV12-4 and TRBJ2-4; TRBD1 might be the D (6 bases). The CDR3 totals 15 residues. CDR3 nucleotide sequence: TGTGCCAGCAGTCCCTACAGGGATTCCAAAAACACTCAGTACTTC. Its protein is CASSPYRDSKNTQYF.

In this sample, this clonotype is medium-sized. V is TRBV7-3 and J is TRBJ2-1, with a tentative D call TRBD1 (6 bases). V lost 3 bases to trimming and J lost 5 bases, with 8 bases between them. The germline V gene encodes CDR1 SGHTA and CDR2 FQGTGA. This CDR3 is built from 13 residues. CDR3 sequence: CASSFNRDNEQFF. The CDR3 DNA follows: TGTGCCAGCAGCTTTAACAGGGACAATGAGCAGTTCTTC. Supplemented by reference TRBV7-3 and TRBJ2-1, the full variable domain reads GAGVSQTPSNKVTEKGKYVELRCDPISGHTALYWYRQSLGQGPEFLIYFQGTGAADDSGLPNDRFFAVRPEGSVSTLKIQRTERGDSAVYLCASSFNRDNEQFFGPGTRLTVL.

The chain has TRBV19 and TRBJ2-1; D possibly corresponds to TRBD2 (6 bases). Per the germline V gene, CDR1 is LNHDA and CDR2 is SQIVND (reference sequence). This CDR3 contains 15 residues. V was pared by 7 bases and J by 5 bases, with 18 bases between. Here the CDR3 DNA reads TGTGCCAGTACCCGGCCGGGACTCGGGGACAATGAGCAGTTCTTC. Translating gives CASTRPGLGDNEQFF.

This clonotype has a count of ten or more. V usage is TRBV5-1 and J usage is TRBJ2-5, with a possible D match to TRBD1 (5 bases). V dropped 5 bases and J dropped 1 base, with 12 bases sitting between them. The germline V gene has CDR1 SGHRS and CDR2 YFSETQ. CDR3 length equals 14 residues. CDR3 in DNA: TGCGCCAGCAGGATTGGACACCCCCAAGAGACCCAGTACTTC. The encoded protein is CASRIGHPQETQYF.

This clonotype was detected ten times or more. This chain connects TRBV20-1 to TRBJ2-7, with D perhaps matching TRBD1 (7 bases). Germline values: CDR1 DFQATT, CDR2 SNEGSKA (reference sequence). V lost 0 bases and J 4 bases, leaving 16 bases between the germline ends. CDR3 length: 15 residues. Written as DNA, the CDR3 is TGCAGTGCTAGAGACGCCAGGGGGGAAGTGTACGAGCAGTACTTC. This gives the protein CSARDARGEVYEQYF.

This clonotype was seen many times. This chain joins TRBV20-1 and TRBJ2-7, with TRBD1 identical over 7 bases. Germline lookup yields CDR1 DFQATT and CDR2 SNEGSKA (reference sequence). The CDR3 totals 14 residues. Unmatched junction bases numbered 4, after V lost 2 bases and J lost 0 bases. The DNA for the CDR3 is TGCAGTGCTAGAAGTAACAGGGGCTCCTACGAGCAGTACTTC. This translates into CSARSNRGSYEQYF.

This clonotype appeared many times. The V and J genes are TRBV7-9 and TRBJ1-1; D unclear. The CDR3 covers 13 residues. CDR1 is SEHNR, CDR2 FQNEAQ, per germline (reference sequence). The germline V and J ends were trimmed by 5 bases and 4 bases, with 11 bases remaining between them. Here the CDR3 DNA reads TGTGCCAGCAGCGTCGCCCTGGGCACTGAAGCTTTCTTT. Residues: CASSVALGTEAFF.

This clonotype has at least ten counts. The rearrangement joins TRBV12-3 or TRBV12-4 to TRBJ2-7, with D tentatively TRBD1 or TRBD2 (5 bases each). The CDR3 contains 13 residues. Trimming took off 6 bases at V and 3 bases at J, with 12 bases between the two ends. This CDR3 reads CASRGDSFYEQYF. The CDR3 nucleotides read TGTGCCAGCAGGGGAGACAGTTTCTACGAGCAGTACTTC.

This clonotype was counted at least ten times. The chain links TRBV30 to TRBJ2-6; 7 bases line up with TRBD1. The CDR3 sequence is 18 residues long. The V and J ends lost 1 base and 0 bases, in that order; junction bases with no gene match: 9. CDR1 GTSNPN and CDR2 SVGIG come from the germline V gene (reference sequence). The CDR3: CAWSAKQGSLSGANVLTF. The CDR3 coding sequence is TGTGCCTGGAGTGCGAAACAGGGGTCCCTCTCTGGGGCCAACGTCCTGACTTTC.

This clonotype has only one observation. The genes are TRBV5-1 and TRBJ2-7; 10 nucleotides agree with TRBD1. The CDR3 totals 13 residues. The trim removed 4 bases at V and 5 bases at J, leaving 3 bases unmatched. Germline assignment: CDR1 SGHRS and CDR2 YFSETQ. The CDR3 DNA reads TGCGCCAGCAGCCCGACAGGGGGCAACGAGCAGTACTTC. Translation: CASSPTGGNEQYF.

This clonotype has at least ten counts. The chain links TRBV18 to TRBJ2-3, with D possibly being TRBD2 (5 bases). The V end lost 4 bases, the J end lost 8 bases, and 13 bases lay between the germline ends. This CDR3 region has 13 residues. Per the germline V gene, CDR1 is KGHSH and CDR2 is LQKENI. The chain's CDR3 is CASSLGSGGTQYF. CDR3 bases: TGTGCCAGCTCACTGGGGAGCGGCGGTACGCAGTATTTT.

To note about this clonotype: The junction differs from germline at one of its ends, possibly a read error. The rearrangement uses TRBV11-2 and TRBJ2-5, with D perhaps matching TRBD1 (6 bases). The CDR3 has 16 amino acids. Germline V lookup: CDR1 SGHAT, CDR2 FQNNGV. This CDR3 reads CASSKDSLRYKETQYF. The CDR3 coding sequence is TGCGCCAGCAGCAAGGACAGCCTCAGATACAAAGAGACCCAGTACTTC.

Concerning this clonotype: A read error is possible here, since a much larger clone lies one base away. The J gene is TRBJ1-2, the V gene TRBV3-1; D is uncertain. Germline CDR1 reads LGHDT; CDR2 reads YNNKEL (reference sequence). V lost 0 bases, J lost 0 bases, and 5 bases lay in between. This CDR3 region has 14 residues. Here the CDR3 DNA reads TGTGCCAGCAGCCAAGACAACGCTAACTATGGCTACACCTTC. This encodes CASSQDNANYGYTF.

This clonotype has ten or more counts. The CDR3 DNA follows: TGTGCCAGAAGCCAAACAGGTACCCTTCCCCCTTTCGCTAGCAATCAGCCCCAGCATTTT. Its translation is CARSQTGTLPPFASNQPQHF. The chain recombines TRBV5-3 with TRBJ1-5; D is perhaps TRBD1 (5 bases). TRBV5-3 counts as an open reading frame of uncertain function. V lost 4 bases to trimming and J lost 0 bases, with 26 bases between them. The CDR3 is made up of 20 amino acids.

The chain carries TRBV5-1 and TRBJ2-3, with 9 bases that match TRBD2. V trimming: 5 bases; J trimming: 6 bases; junction bases outside the gene matches: 7. The germline CDR1 and CDR2 sequences are SGHRS and YFSETQ. The CDR3 spans 14 residues. The chain's CDR3 is CASRRRGGQDTQYF. Here the CDR3 DNA reads TGCGCCAGCAGGAGGCGGGGGGGCCAGGATACGCAGTATTTT.

The rearrangement links TRBV28 to TRBJ2-3; 11 bases agree with TRBD2. Per the germline V gene, CDR1 is MDHEN and CDR2 is SYDVKM. Trimming took 4 bases from V and 5 from J; bases not matched to a gene: 5. This CDR3 comprises 15 residues. The CDR3 is CASSSPSGGRDTQYF. The CDR3, as DNA: TGTGCCAGCAGTTCTCCTAGCGGGGGGCGAGATACGCAGTATTTT.